These 27 T cell receptor beta chains came from one sample sequenced in a study of cytomegalovirus exposure and HLA in healthy donors (dated by TCRdb to 2016 to 2017). The receptor library was made with the immunoSEQ multiplex PCR assay. TCRdb provides this immuneACCESS table in a form limited to in-frame rearrangements. Some clones are lacking; in checked studies, under half of them reflect an unresolved V gene, and why the rest are absent is not known. This sample gives fewer than 90,000 clones in total; around 82% of them show up just once. The leading ten clones occupy about an eighth of the sample. The sequenced material came from PBMCs. The receptor source for this set is a woman under 30 in good health and CMV-seropositive.

The rearrangement uses TRBV15 and TRBJ2-3; tentative D call: TRBD1 (6 bases). The germline CDR1 and CDR2 sequences are LNHNV and YYDKDF (reference sequence). This CDR3 is 14 amino acids long. With 1 base removed from V and 6 bases from J, the gap between germline ends came to 11 bases. As DNA, the CDR3 is TGTGCCACCAGCAGAGGGCAGGGGTCCGATACGCAGTATTTT. Amino acids: CATSRGQGSDTQYF.

In this sample, this clone turned up once. This chain links TRBV19 with TRBJ2-3; TRBD2 matches 8 bases. The CDR3 loop spans 16 amino acids. The J segment lost 4 bases and the V segment lost 5 bases, leaving 11 bases of the junction unmatched. The germline gives CDR1 LNHDA, CDR2 SQIVND (reference sequence). CDR3 loop: CASSLPRGARADTQYF. Written as DNA, the CDR3 is TGTGCCAGTAGTCTCCCGCGGGGGGCTCGGGCAGATACGCAGTATTTT.

The chain joins TRBV4-3 to TRBJ1-2, with a possible D match to TRBD1 (5 bases). Trimming stripped 0 bases from V and 4 bases from J, with 12 bases between. CDR1 and CDR2 (germline): LGHNA, YSLEER. This CDR3 spans 15 amino acids. In DNA form, the CDR3 reads TGCGCCAGCAGCCAAGATAGGGGTCAGACCTATGGCTACACCTTC. Protein product: CASSQDRGQTYGYTF.

This chain links TRBV10-2 with TRBJ1-1; TRBD1 is a possible D gene (6 bases). CDR1 is WSHSY and CDR2 is SAAADI in the germline V gene. V gave up 2 bases and J gave up 6 bases, with 13 bases separating them. The CDR3 extends over 14 amino acids. CDR3 in amino acids: CASSEGRGVPEAFF. DNA for the CDR3: TGCGCCAGCAGTGAGGGCAGGGGCGTCCCTGAAGCTTTCTTT.

The table lists this clone with a count of one. The V call is TRBV7-3, the J call TRBJ2-2; maybe TRBD1 (6 bases). The V end lost 5 bases, the J end lost 4 bases, and 17 bases lay between the germline ends. CDR1 is SGHTA and CDR2 is FQGTGA in the germline V gene. This CDR3 is 16 amino acids long. CDR3 sequence (DNA): TGTGCCAGCAGCGCACAGGGAAAGCGAAGCACCGGGGAGCTGTTTTTT. It encodes CASSAQGKRSTGELFF.

This clone has just one count. The chain couples TRBV9 to TRBJ2-1; 7 bases align to TRBD1. The length of the CDR3 is 13 residues. Germline-derived CDR1 and CDR2 are SGDLS and YYNGEE. The junction had 4 bases not matched to a gene; V was cut back by 3 bases and J by 7 bases. The CDR3 region has the DNA TGTGCCAGCAGCGGGATACAGGGGAATGAGCAGTTCTTC. It encodes CASSGIQGNEQFF.

The chain links TRBV5-6 to TRBJ1-6, with no clear D. Germline assignment: CDR1 SGHDT and CDR2 YYEEEE. V dropped 1 base and J dropped 9 bases, with 11 bases sitting between them. The CDR3 spans 14 residues. The chain's CDR3 is CASSLIQAGSPLHF. DNA for the CDR3: TGTGCCAGCAGCTTGATCCAGGCAGGTTCACCCCTCCACTTT.

V usage is TRBV9 and J usage is TRBJ2-1, with a possible D match to TRBD1 (5 bases). Between the trimmed V and J ends, which lost 0 bases and 4 bases, there was a span of 17 bases. The CDR3 has 17 amino acids. In germline, CDR1 is SGDLS, CDR2 YYNGEE. Here the CDR3 DNA reads TGTGCCAGCAGCGTAGAAGCTCGGCAGGGCAGTTACAATGAGCAGTTCTTC. Translated, it gives CASSVEARQGSYNEQFF.

V is TRBV7-7 and J is TRBJ2-1; 9 positions agree with TRBD2. This CDR3 is 15 amino acids long. Trimming removed 5 bases from V and 7 bases from J; junction bases left unmatched: 9. The germline gives CDR1 SSHAT, CDR2 FNYEAQ (reference sequence). CDR3 amino acids: CASSRAGGLVNEQFF. The CDR3, as DNA: TGTGCCAGCAGCCGGGCGGGGGGGCTAGTGAATGAGCAGTTCTTC.

V is TRBV2 and J is TRBJ1-6; 10 bases are shared with TRBD1. With 4 bases clipped from V and 9 bases from J, the junction kept 0 bases outside the gene matches. The CDR3 totals 13 residues. CDR1 and CDR2 (germline): SNHLY, FYNNEI. Here the CDR3 reads CASSGDRGSPLHF. The CDR3, as DNA: TGTGCCAGCAGTGGGGACAGGGGTTCACCCCTCCACTTT.

This clone was found a few times. The J gene is TRBJ1-2, the V gene TRBV7-8, with a tentative D call TRBD1 (5 bases). The V end lost 8 bases, the J end lost 4 bases, and 20 bases lay between the germline ends. This CDR3 region has 15 residues. The germline gives CDR1 SGHVS, CDR2 FQNEAQ. CDR3 region: CASGEADIPFYGYTF. The CDR3 DNA is TGTGCCAGCGGGGAGGCGGACATACCTTTCTATGGCTACACCTTC.

V gene TRBV7-9 combines with J gene TRBJ1-1, with a tentative D call TRBD1 (5 bases). The germline V gene encodes CDR1 SEHNR and CDR2 FQNEAQ (reference sequence). With 0 bases removed from V and 6 bases from J, the gap between germline ends came to 11 bases. The CDR3 is made up of 14 amino acids. The CDR3 DNA sequence: TGTGCCAGCAGCTTAGCAAAGGGGCAAGCTGAAGCTTTCTTT. Residues: CASSLAKGQAEAFF.

CDR3: CASTMSGEGLGNTIYF. The CDR3 DNA sequence: TGTGCCAGCACCATGAGCGGGGAAGGACTTGGAAACACCATATATTTT. The chain has TRBV28 and TRBJ1-3; D gene uncertain. The CDR3 runs to 16 residues. V was cut by 7 bases and J by 3 bases, with 19 bases left in between. Germline lookup yields CDR1 MDHEN and CDR2 SYDVKM.

In its sample, this clone was seen a few times. The chain is built from TRBV2 and TRBJ1-2; D is undetermined. V gave up 8 bases and J gave up 2 bases, with 9 bases separating them. The CDR3 has 12 residues. Germline CDR1 and CDR2: SNHLY and FYNNEI. CDR3 sequence reads: CASAGLNYGYTF. The CDR3 DNA reads as TGTGCCAGCGCTGGACTGAACTATGGCTACACCTTC.

CDR3 sequence reads: CASSASDAAQYF. CDR3 nucleotide sequence: TGCGCCAGCAGTGCCTCGGATGCGGCCCAGTACTTC. V and J are TRBV10-1 and TRBJ2-5; the D is unclear. Germline loops: CDR1 WNHNN, CDR2 SYGVQD (reference sequence). The CDR3 covers 12 residues. V was trimmed by 4 bases and J by 9 bases, leaving 12 bases between them.

This chain's CDR3 is CASSLTSGGPYEQYF. As DNA, the CDR3 is TGTGCCAGCAGTTTAACTAGCGGGGGGCCCTACGAGCAGTACTTC. The rearrangement links TRBV27 to TRBJ2-7; TRBD2 agrees at 12 bases. This CDR3 is 15 amino acids long. J gave up 2 bases and V 2 bases, and 1 base lay outside the gene matches. Germline CDR1 is MNHEY and CDR2 is SMNVEV (reference sequence).

This clone appeared a few times. The chain links TRBV6-5 to TRBJ1-1; D is unresolved. This CDR3 is built from 13 residues. Germline assignment: CDR1 MNHEY and CDR2 SVGAGI. The ends were cut back, 7 bases at V and 2 bases at J, with 11 bases in the middle. Written as DNA, the CDR3 is TGTGCCAGCACCTCCCCCGTCAACACTGAAGCTTTCTTT. This sequence encodes CASTSPVNTEAFF.

The rearrangement uses TRBV5-4 and TRBJ1-1; 7 positions match TRBD1. The germline gives CDR1 SGHNT, CDR2 YYREEE (reference sequence). The CDR3 spans 14 residues. J was trimmed by 3 bases and V by 4 bases; bases with no gene match: 6. CDR3: CASSTRDSHTEAFF. The CDR3 DNA is TGTGCCAGCAGCACACGGGACAGCCACACTGAAGCTTTCTTT.

The chain joins TRBV6-1 to TRBJ2-5, with 8 positions matching TRBD1. Germline CDR1 and CDR2: MNHNS and SASEGT. The trim removed 3 bases at V and 5 bases at J, leaving 5 bases unmatched. This CDR3 comprises 14 residues. CDR3 residues: CASSEDRVRETQYF. In DNA, the CDR3 is TGTGCCAGCAGTGAGGACAGGGTAAGGGAGACCCAGTACTTC.

The V call is TRBV5-1, the J call TRBJ2-2; D is perhaps TRBD1 (5 bases). The germline gives CDR1 SGHRS, CDR2 YFSETQ. Trimming stripped 5 bases from V and 4 bases from J, with 15 bases between. The CDR3 is 15 residues long. CDR3 region: CASSKGVFGTGELFF. CDR3 in DNA: TGCGCCAGCAGTAAAGGGGTTTTTGGCACCGGGGAGCTGTTTTTT. Complete variable domain (other parts from reference TRBV5-1 and TRBJ2-2): KAGVTQTPRYLIKTRGQQVTLSCSPISGHRSVSWYQQTPGQGLQFLFEYFSETQRNKGNFPGRFSGRQFSNSRSEMNVSTLELGDSALYLCASSKGVFGTGELFFGEGSRLTVL.

The gene calls are TRBV27 and TRBJ2-1, with TRBD2 matching 11 bases. CDR1 and CDR2 (germline): MNHEY, SMNVEV (reference sequence). The V and J ends lost 5 bases and 4 bases, in that order; junction bases with no gene match: 13. The CDR3 totals 18 residues. CDR3 region: CASSLAYLLAGAYNEQFF. CDR3 sequence (DNA): TGTGCCAGCAGTCTCGCCTACCTACTAGCGGGAGCATACAATGAGCAGTTCTTC.

CDR3 in amino acids: CASSGGTTTNTQYF. DNA for the CDR3: TGTGCCAGCAGCGGAGGGACTACCACGAATACGCAGTATTTT. This chain links TRBV4-2 with TRBJ2-3; 7 nucleotides align to TRBD2. Trimming at V came to 5 bases and at J to 7 bases, leaving 9 bases not matched to a gene. CDR3 length: 14 amino acids. CDR1 and CDR2 from the germline V gene are LGHNA and YNFKEQ.

V gene TRBV7-3 combines with J gene TRBJ2-3; 11 positions match TRBD2. Germline CDR1 is SGHTA and CDR2 is FQGTGA. V was pared by 2 bases and J by 5 bases, with 9 bases of the junction left unmatched. The CDR3 is 17 amino acids. CDR3 DNA sequence: TGTGCCAGCAGCTTAGGGATTAGCGGGGGGGCGGGAGATACGCAGTATTTT. Residues: CASSLGISGGAGDTQYF.

This rearrangement joins TRBV6-6 to TRBJ1-1; D is unclear. The CDR3 sequence is 13 residues long. Germline CDR1 MNHNY, CDR2 SVGAGI (reference sequence). V dropped 5 bases and J dropped 7 bases, with 14 bases sitting between them. The CDR3 DNA follows: TGTGCCAGCAGTATGGAGTTCGGGGTTGAAGCTTTCTTT. Translated, it gives CASSMEFGVEAFF.

This clone was seen a handful of times. The V and J genes are TRBV9 and TRBJ1-1; no reliable D call. V shed 0 bases and J shed 0 bases, with 6 bases lying between them. The CDR3 spans 14 residues. Germline lookup yields CDR1 SGDLS and CDR2 YYNGEE. CDR3 amino acids: CASSVAIMNTEAFF. In DNA, the CDR3 is TGTGCCAGCAGCGTAGCTATTATGAACACTGAAGCTTTCTTT.

This CDR3 reads CASSLEQDAEAFF. The CDR3 region has the DNA TGCGCCAGCAGTTTGGAACAGGACGCTGAAGCTTTCTTT. The V gene is TRBV10-1, the J gene TRBJ1-1; tentatively, D is TRBD1 (5 bases). The CDR3 extends over 13 amino acids. Per germline, CDR1 WNHNN and CDR2 SYGVQD (reference sequence). V dropped 5 bases and J dropped 6 bases, with 13 bases sitting between them.

V is TRBV9 and J is TRBJ2-7, with a weak D call TRBD2 (5 bases). In germline, CDR1 is SGDLS, CDR2 YYNGEE. The CDR3 covers 13 residues. Trimming shortened V by 4 bases and J by 5 bases, and 13 bases separated the two germline ends. CDR3 sequence: CASSPGLINEQYF. The CDR3 bases are TGTGCCAGCAGCCCCGGACTGATCAACGAGCAGTACTTC.